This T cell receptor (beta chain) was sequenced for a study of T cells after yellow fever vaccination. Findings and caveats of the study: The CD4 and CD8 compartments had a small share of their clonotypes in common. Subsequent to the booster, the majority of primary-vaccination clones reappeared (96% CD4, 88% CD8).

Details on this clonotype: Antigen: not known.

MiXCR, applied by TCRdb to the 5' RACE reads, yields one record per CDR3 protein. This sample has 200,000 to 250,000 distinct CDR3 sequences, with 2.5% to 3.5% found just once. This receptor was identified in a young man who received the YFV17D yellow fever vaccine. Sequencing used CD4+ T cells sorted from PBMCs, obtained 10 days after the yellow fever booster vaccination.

This CDR3 reads CASSLRDQETQYF. The CDR3 coding sequence is TGTGCCAGCAGTTTACGGGACCAAGAGACCCAGTACTTC. The rearrangement links TRBV12-3 or TRBV12-4 to TRBJ2-5; D unresolved. V lost 2 bases to trimming and J lost 0 bases, with 4 bases between them. The CDR3 loop spans 13 amino acids.